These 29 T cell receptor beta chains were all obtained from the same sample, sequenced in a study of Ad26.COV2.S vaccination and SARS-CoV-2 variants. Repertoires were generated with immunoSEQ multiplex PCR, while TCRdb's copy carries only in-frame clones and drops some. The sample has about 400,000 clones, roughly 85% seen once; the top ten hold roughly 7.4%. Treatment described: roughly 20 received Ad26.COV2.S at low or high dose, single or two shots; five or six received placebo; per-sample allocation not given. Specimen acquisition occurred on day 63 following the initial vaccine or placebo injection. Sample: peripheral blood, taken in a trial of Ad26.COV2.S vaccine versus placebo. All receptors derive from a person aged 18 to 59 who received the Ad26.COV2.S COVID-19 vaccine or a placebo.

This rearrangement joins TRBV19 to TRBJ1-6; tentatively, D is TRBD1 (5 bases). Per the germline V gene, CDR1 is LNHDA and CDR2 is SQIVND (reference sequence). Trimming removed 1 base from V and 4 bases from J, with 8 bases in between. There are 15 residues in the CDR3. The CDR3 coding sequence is TGTGCCAGTAGTATAGTTGGACAATATAATTCACCCCTCCACTTT. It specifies CASSIVGQYNSPLHF. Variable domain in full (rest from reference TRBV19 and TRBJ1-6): DGGITQSPKYLFRKEGQNVTLSCEQNLNHDAMYWYRQDPGQGLRLIYYSQIVNDFQKGDIAEGYSVSREKKESFPLTVTSAQKNPTAFYLCASSIVGQYNSPLHFGNGTRLTVT.

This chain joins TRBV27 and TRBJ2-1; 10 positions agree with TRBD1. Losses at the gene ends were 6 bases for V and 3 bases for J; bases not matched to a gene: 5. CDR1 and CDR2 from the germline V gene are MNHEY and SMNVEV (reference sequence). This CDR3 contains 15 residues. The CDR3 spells CASRQDRGYYNEQFF. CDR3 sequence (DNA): TGTGCCAGCAGACAGGACAGGGGGTACTACAATGAGCAGTTCTTC.

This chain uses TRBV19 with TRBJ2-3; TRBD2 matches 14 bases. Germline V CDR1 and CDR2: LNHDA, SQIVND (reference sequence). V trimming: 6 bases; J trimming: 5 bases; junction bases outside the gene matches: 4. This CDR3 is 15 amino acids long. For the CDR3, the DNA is TGTGCCAGTAGAAGACTAGCGGGAGGGGAAGATACGCAGTATTTT. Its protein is CASRRLAGGEDTQYF. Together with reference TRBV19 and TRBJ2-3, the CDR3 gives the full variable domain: DGGITQSPKYLFRKEGQNVTLSCEQNLNHDAMYWYRQDPGQGLRLIYYSQIVNDFQKGDIAEGYSVSREKKESFPLTVTSAQKNPTAFYLCASRRLAGGEDTQYFGPGTRLTVL.

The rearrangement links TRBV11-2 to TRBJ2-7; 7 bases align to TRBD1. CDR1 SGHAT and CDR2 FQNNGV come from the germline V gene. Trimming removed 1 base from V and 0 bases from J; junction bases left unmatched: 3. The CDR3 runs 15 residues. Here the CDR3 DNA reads TGTGCCAGCAGCTTAGCAGGGGGTAGCTCCTACGAGCAGTACTTC. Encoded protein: CASSLAGGSSYEQYF.

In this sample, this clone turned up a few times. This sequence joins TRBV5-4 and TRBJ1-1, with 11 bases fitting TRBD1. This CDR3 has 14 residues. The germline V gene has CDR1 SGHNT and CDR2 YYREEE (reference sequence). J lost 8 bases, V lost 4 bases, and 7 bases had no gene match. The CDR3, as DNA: TGTGCCAGCAGCGCGGGACAGGGGGTCCCCGAAGCTTTCTTT. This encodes CASSAGQGVPEAFF.

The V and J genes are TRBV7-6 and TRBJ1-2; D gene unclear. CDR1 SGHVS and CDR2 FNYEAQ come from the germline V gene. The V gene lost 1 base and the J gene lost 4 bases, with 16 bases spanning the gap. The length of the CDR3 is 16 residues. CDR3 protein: CASSLGGSVNVYGYTF. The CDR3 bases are TGTGCCAGCAGCTTAGGAGGGTCGGTCAACGTCTATGGCTACACCTTC.

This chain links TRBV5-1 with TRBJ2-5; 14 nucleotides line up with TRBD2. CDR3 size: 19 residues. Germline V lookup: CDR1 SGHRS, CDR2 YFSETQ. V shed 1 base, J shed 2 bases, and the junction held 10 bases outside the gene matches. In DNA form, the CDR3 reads TGCGCCAGCAGCTTGAGACGGACTAGCGGGGGGTACCCACAAGAGACCCAGTACTTC. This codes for CASSLRRTSGGYPQETQYF.

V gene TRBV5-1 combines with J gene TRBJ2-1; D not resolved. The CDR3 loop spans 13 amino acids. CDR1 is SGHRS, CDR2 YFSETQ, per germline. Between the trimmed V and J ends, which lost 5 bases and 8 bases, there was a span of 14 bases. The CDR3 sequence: CASSRPGGDEQFF. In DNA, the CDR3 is TGCGCCAGCAGTCGTCCGGGTGGAGATGAGCAGTTCTTC.

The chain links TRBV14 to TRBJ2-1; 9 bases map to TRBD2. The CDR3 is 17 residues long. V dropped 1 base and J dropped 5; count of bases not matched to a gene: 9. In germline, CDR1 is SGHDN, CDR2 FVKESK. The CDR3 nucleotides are TGTGCCAGCAGCCAAGGAATGGGCGGGAGGGCCAACAATGAGCAGTTCTTC. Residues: CASSQGMGGRANNEQFF.

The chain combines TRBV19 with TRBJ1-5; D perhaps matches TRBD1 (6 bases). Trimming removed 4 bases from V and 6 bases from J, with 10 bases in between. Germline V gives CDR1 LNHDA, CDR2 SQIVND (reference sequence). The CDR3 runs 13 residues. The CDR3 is CASSSEQGQPQHF. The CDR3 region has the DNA TGTGCCAGTAGTAGCGAACAGGGTCAGCCCCAGCATTTT.

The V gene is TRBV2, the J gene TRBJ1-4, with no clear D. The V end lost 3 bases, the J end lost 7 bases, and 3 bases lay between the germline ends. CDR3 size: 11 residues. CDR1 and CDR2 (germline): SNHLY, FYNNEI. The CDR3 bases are TGTGCCAGCAGTGAGAGTGAAAAACTGTTTTTT. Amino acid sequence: CASSESEKLFF.

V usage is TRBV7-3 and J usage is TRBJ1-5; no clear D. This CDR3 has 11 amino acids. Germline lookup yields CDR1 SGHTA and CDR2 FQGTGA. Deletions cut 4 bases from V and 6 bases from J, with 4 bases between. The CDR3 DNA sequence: TGTGCCAGCAGCTACTCTCAGCCCCAGCATTTT. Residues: CASSYSQPQHF.

The CDR3 DNA sequence: TGCGCCAGCAGCTTGGCCGGTGGAGCGAACTATGGCTACACCTTC. Its translation is CASSLAGGANYGYTF. The rearrangement links TRBV5-1 to TRBJ1-2; D call uncertain. CDR1 is SGHRS, CDR2 YFSETQ, per germline. V lost 0 bases to trimming and J lost 2 bases, with 11 bases between them. CDR3 length equals 15 residues.

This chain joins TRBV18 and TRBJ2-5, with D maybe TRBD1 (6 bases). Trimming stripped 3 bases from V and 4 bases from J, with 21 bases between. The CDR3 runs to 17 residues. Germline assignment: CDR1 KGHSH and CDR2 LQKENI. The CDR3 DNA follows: TGTGCCAGCTCACCGCAGTTGGCAGGGGCCCGGGGAGAGACCCAGTACTTC. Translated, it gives CASSPQLAGARGETQYF.

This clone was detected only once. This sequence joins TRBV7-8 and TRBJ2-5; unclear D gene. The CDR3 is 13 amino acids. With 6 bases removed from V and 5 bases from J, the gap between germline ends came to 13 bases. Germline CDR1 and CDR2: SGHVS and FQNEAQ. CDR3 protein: CASRNWRSETQYF. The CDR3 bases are TGTGCCAGCAGAAACTGGCGGTCGGAGACCCAGTACTTC.

Written as DNA, the CDR3 is TGTGCTAGTGGTTTCCAGAGGGGCGAGCAGTACTTC. It yields the protein CASGFQRGEQYF. This rearrangement joins TRBV12-5 to TRBJ2-7; D tentatively fits TRBD1 or TRBD2 (5 bases each). The CDR3 has 12 residues. V was cut by 3 bases and J by 6 bases, with 9 bases left in between. Per germline, CDR1 LGHNT and CDR2 FRNRAP.

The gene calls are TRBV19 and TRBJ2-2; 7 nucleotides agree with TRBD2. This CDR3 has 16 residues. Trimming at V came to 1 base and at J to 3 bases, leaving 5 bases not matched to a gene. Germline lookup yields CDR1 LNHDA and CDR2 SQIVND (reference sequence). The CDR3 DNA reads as TGTGCCAGTAGTATAGCCGGGCGGGGGTACACCGGGGAGCTGTTTTTT. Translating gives CASSIAGRGYTGELFF.

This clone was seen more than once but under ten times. CDR3 bases: TGTGCCAGCAGCCACCAGGGGGGGGTGGATGGCTACACCTTC. As protein: CASSHQGGVDGYTF. The rearrangement uses TRBV4-2 and TRBJ1-2; 7 nucleotides align to TRBD1. The V gene's germline CDR1 is LGHNA and CDR2 YNFKEQ. There are 14 residues in the CDR3. The V segment lost 3 bases and the J segment 6 bases; nucleotides outside the gene matches: 7.

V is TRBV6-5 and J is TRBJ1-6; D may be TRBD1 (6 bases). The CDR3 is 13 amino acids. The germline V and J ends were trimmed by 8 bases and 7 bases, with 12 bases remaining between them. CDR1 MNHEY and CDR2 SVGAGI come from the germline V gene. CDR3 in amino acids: CASWNRANSPLHF. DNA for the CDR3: TGTGCCAGCTGGAACAGGGCCAATTCACCCCTCCACTTT.

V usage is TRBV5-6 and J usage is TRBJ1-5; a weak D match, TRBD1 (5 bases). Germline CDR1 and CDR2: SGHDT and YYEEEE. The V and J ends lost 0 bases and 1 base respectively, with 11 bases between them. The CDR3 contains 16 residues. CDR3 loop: CASSLGAGRSNQPQHF. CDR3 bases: TGTGCCAGCAGCTTGGGGGCAGGGAGGAGCAATCAGCCCCAGCATTTT. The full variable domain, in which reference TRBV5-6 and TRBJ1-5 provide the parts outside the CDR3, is DAGVTQSPTHLIKTRGQQVTLRCSPKSGHDTVSWYQQALGQGPQFIFQYYEEEERQRGNFPDRFSGHQFPNYSSELNVNALLLGDSALYLCASSLGAGRSNQPQHFGDGTRLSIL.

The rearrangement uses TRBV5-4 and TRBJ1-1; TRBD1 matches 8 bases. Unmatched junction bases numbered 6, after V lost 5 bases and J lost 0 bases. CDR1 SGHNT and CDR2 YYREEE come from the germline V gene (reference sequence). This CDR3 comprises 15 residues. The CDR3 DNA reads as TGTGCCAGCAGTCCTCAACAGGGGGTGAACACTGAAGCTTTCTTT. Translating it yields CASSPQQGVNTEAFF. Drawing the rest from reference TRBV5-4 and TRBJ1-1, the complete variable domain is ETGVTQSPTHLIKTRGQQVTLRCSSQSGHNTVSWYQQALGQGPQFIFQYYREEENGRGNFPPRFSGLQFPNYSSELNVNALELDDSALYLCASSPQQGVNTEAFFGQGTRLTVV.

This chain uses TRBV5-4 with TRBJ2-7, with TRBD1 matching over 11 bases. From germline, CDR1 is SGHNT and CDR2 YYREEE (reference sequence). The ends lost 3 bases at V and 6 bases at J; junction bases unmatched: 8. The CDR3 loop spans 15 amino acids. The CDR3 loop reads CASSYRDRGLGEQYF. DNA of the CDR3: TGTGCCAGCAGCTACCGGGACAGGGGGTTAGGCGAGCAGTACTTC.

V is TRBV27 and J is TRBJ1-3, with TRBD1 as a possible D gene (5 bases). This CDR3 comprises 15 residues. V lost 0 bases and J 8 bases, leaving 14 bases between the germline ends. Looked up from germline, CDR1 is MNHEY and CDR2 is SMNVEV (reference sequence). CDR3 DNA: TGTGCCAGCAGTTTATCGGGGCCCTTAAGGGACACCATATATTTT. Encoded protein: CASSLSGPLRDTIYF.

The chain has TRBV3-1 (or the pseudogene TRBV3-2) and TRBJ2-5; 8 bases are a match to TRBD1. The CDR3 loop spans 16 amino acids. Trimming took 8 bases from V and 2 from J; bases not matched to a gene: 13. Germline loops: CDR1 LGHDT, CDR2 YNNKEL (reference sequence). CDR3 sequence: CASATYRGSVQETQYF. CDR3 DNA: TGTGCCAGCGCGACCTACAGGGGGAGTGTGCAAGAGACCCAGTACTTC.

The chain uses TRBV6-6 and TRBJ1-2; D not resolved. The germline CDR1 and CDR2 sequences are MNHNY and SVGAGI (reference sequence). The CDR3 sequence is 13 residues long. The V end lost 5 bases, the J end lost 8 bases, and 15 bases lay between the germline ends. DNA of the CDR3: TGTGCCAGCAGTCAGACGCCGGAGGACGGCTACACCTTC. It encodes CASSQTPEDGYTF.

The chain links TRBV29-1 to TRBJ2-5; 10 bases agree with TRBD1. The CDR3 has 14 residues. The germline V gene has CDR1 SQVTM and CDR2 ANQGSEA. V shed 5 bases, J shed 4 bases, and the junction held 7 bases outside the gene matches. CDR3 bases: TGCAGCGTTTCCGGACAGGGGGGAATAGAGACCCAGTACTTC. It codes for CSVSGQGGIETQYF.

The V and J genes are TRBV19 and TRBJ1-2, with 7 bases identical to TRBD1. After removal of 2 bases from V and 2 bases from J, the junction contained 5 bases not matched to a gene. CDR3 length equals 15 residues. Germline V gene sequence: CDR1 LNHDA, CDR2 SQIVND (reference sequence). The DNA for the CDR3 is TGTGCCAGTAGTATAATCTCGACAGGGAACTATGGCTACACCTTC. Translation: CASSIISTGNYGYTF.

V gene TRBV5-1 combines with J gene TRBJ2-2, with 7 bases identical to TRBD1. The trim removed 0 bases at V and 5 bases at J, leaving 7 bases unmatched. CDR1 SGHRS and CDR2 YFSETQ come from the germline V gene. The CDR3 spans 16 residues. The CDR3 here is CASSLVAGGRTGELFF. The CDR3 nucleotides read TGCGCCAGCAGCTTGGTGGCAGGGGGAAGGACCGGGGAGCTGTTTTTT.

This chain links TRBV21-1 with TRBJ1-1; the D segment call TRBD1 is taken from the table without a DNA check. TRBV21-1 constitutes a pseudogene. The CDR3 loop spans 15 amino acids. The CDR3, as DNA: TGTGCCAGCAGCGAGAGAAACAGGGGGAACACTGAAGCTTTCTTT. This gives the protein CASSERNRGNTEAFF.